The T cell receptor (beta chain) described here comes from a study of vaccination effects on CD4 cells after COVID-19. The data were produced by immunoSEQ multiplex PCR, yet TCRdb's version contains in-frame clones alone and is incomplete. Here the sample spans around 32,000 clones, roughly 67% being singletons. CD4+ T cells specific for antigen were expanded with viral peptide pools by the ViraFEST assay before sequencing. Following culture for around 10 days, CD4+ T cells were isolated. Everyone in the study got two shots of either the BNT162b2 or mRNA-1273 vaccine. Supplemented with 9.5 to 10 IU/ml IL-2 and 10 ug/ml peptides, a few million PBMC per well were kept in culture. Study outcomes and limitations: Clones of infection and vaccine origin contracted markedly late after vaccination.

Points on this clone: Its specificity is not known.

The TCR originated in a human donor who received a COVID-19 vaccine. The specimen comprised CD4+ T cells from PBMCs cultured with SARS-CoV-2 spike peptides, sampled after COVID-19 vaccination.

The CDR3 sequence: CASSWGSGTGVHEQFF. The CDR3 bases are TGTGCCAGCAGCTGGGGAAGCGGGACTGGGGTGCATGAGCAGTTCTTC. This chain links TRBV7-2 with TRBJ2-1; 7 nucleotides agree with TRBD2. Unmatched junction bases numbered 14, after V lost 4 bases and J lost 8 bases. This CDR3 is 16 amino acids long. Germline assignment: CDR1 SGHTA and CDR2 FQGNSA.